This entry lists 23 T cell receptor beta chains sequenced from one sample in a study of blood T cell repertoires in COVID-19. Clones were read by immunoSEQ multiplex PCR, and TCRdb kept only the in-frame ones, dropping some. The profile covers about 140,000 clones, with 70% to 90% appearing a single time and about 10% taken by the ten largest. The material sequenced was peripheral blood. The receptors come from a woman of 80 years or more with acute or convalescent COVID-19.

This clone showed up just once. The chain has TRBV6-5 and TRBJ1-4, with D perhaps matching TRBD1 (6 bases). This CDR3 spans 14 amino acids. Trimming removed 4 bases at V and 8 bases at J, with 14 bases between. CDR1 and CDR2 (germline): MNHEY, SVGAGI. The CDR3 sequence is CASSLARGNEKLFF. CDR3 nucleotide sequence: TGTGCCAGCAGTTTGGCCAGGGGAAACGAAAAACTGTTTTTT.

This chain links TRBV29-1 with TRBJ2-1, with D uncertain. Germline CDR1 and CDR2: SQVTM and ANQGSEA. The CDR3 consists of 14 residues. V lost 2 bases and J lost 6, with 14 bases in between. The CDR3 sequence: CSVEPPPLGNEQFF. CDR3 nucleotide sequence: TGCAGCGTTGAACCGCCCCCCCTAGGCAATGAGCAGTTCTTC.

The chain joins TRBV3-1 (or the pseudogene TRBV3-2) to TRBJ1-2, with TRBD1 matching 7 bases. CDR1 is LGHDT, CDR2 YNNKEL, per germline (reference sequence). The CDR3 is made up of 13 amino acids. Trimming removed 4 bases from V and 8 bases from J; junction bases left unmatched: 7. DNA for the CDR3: TGTGCCAGCAGCCCTTATAGGGGGCAAGGCTACACCTTC. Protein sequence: CASSPYRGQGYTF.

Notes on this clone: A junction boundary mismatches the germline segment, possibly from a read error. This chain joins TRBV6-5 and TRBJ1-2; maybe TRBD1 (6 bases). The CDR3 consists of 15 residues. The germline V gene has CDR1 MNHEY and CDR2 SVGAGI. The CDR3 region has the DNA TGTGCCAGCAGTGACTCCCACCAGGGGAGCTATGGCTACACCTTC. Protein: CASSDSHQGSYGYTF.

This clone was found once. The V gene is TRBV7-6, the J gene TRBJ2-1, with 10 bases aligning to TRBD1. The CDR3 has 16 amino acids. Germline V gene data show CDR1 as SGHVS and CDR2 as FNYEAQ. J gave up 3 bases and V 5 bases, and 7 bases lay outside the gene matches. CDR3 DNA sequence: TGTGCCAGCAGCCCGAGGACAGGGGGTTACTACAATGAGCAGTTCTTC. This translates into CASSPRTGGYYNEQFF.

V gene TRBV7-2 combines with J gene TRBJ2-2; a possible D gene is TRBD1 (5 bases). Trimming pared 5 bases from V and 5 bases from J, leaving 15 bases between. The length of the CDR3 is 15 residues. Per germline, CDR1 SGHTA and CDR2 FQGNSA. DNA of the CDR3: TGTGCCAGCAGCCAAGACAGCCCCGGGACCGGGGAGCTGTTTTTT. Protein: CASSQDSPGTGELFF.

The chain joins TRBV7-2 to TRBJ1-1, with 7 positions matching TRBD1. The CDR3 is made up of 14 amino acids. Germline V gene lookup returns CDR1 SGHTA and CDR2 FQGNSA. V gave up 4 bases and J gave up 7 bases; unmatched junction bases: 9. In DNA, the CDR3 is TGTGCCAGCAGCTGGGGGGACAGTTACTTTGAAGCTTTCTTT. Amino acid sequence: CASSWGDSYFEAFF.

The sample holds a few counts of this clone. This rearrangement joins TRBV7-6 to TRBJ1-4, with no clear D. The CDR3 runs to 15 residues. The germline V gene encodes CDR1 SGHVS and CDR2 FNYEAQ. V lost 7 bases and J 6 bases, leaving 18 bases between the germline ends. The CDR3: CASTLGEGLYEKLFF. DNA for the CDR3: TGTGCCAGCACCTTGGGCGAGGGTCTATATGAAAAACTGTTTTTT.

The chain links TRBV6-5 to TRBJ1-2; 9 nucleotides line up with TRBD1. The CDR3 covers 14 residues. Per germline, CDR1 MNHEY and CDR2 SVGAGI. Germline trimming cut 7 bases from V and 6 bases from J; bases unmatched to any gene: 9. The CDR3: CASTSWDRENGYTF. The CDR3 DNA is TGTGCCAGCACGTCGTGGGACAGGGAGAATGGCTACACCTTC.

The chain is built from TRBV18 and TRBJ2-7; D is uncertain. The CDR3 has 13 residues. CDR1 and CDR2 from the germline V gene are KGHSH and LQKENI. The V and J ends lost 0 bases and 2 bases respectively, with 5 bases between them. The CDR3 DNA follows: TGTGCCAGCTCACCACCGACTCCCTACGAGCAGTACTTC. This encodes CASSPPTPYEQYF.

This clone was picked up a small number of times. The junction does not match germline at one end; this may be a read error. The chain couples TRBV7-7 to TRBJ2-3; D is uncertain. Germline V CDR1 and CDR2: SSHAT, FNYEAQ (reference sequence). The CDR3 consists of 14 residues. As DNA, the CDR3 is TGTGCTAGCAGCTTGCGCTCTTCCACAGATACGCAGTATTTT. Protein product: CASSLRSSTDTQYF. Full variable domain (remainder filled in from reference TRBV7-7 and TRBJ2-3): GAGVSQSPRYKVTKRGQDVTLRCDPISSHATLYWYQQALGQGPEFLTYFNYEAQPDKSGLPSDRFSAERPEGSISTLTIQRTEQRDSAMYRCASSLRSSTDTQYFGPGTRLTVL.

The CDR3 sequence: CASSLGIGGGGDTEAFF. In nucleotides, the CDR3 is TGCGCCAGCAGCTTGGGAATAGGGGGCGGTGGGGACACTGAAGCTTTCTTT. The V gene is TRBV5-1, the J gene TRBJ1-1; 7 bases line up with TRBD1. There are 17 residues in the CDR3. The V gene's germline CDR1 is SGHRS and CDR2 YFSETQ. The V segment lost 0 bases and the J segment 3 bases; nucleotides outside the gene matches: 11.

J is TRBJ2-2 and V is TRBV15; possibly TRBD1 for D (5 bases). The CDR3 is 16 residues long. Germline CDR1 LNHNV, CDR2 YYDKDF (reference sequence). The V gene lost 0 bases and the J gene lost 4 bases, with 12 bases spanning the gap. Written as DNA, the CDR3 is TGTGCCACCAGCAGAGATCCAGGGATGGGCACCGGGGAGCTGTTTTTT. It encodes CATSRDPGMGTGELFF.

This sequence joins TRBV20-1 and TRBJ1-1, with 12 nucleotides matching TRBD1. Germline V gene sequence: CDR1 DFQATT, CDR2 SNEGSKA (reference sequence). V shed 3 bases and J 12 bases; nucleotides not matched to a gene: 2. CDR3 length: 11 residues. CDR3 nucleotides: TGCAGTGCTAGTAGGGACAGGGGGCCTTTCTTT. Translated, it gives CSASRDRGPFF.

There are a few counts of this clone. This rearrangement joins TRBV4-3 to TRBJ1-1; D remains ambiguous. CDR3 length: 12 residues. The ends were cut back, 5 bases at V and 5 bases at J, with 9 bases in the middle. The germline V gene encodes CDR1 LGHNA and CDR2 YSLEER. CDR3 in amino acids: CASSMRPTEAFF. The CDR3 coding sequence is TGCGCCAGCAGCATGCGTCCTACTGAAGCTTTCTTT.

The CDR3 coding sequence is TGTGCCAGCAGCTTCTACTCCGGGACAGGGGGTTATGGCTACACCTTC. As protein: CASSFYSGTGGYGYTF. The genes are TRBV5-4 and TRBJ1-2; 11 nucleotides match TRBD1. Germline CDR1 SGHNT, CDR2 YYREEE (reference sequence). The CDR3 spans 16 residues. V gave up 2 bases and J gave up 5 bases; unmatched junction bases: 8.

CDR3 nucleotide sequence: TGTGCCAGCAGTTACTCGAGGGACAGGGGCTACGAGCAGTACTTC. Its protein product is CASSYSRDRGYEQYF. V gene TRBV6-5 combines with J gene TRBJ2-7; 10 positions match TRBD1. V was pared by 0 bases and J by 3 bases, with 2 bases of the junction left unmatched. The V gene's germline CDR1 is MNHEY and CDR2 SVGAGI. This CDR3 is built from 15 residues.

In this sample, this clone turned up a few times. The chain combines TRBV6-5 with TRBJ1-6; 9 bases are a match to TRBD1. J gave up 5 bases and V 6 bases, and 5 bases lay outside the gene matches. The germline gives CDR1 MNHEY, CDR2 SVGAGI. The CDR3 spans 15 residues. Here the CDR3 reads CASRVRQGDNSPLHF. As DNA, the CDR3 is TGTGCCAGCAGGGTCAGACAGGGGGATAATTCACCCCTCCACTTT.

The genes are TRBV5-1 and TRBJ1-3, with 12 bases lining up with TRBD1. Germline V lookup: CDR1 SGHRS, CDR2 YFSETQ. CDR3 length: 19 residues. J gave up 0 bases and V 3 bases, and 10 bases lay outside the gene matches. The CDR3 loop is CASSSTGTGGFYSGNTIYF. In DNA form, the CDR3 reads TGCGCCAGCAGCTCGACCGGGACAGGGGGCTTTTACTCTGGAAACACCATATATTTT.

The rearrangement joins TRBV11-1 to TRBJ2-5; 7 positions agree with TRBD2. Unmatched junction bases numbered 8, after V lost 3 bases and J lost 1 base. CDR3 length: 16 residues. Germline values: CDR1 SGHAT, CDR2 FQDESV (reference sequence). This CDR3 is CASSFGTGGTQETQYF. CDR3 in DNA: TGTGCCAGCAGCTTCGGAACCGGGGGGACCCAAGAGACCCAGTACTTC.

The CDR3 here is CASSFSGGRDSPLHF. In DNA, the CDR3 is TGTGCCAGCAGCTTCTCAGGGGGAAGGGATTCACCCCTCCACTTT. The chain joins TRBV7-9 to TRBJ1-6, with TRBD1 matching over 7 bases. The V and J ends lost 3 bases and 8 bases, in that order; junction bases with no gene match: 7. CDR1 is SEHNR, CDR2 FQNEAQ, per germline (reference sequence). CDR3 length equals 15 residues.

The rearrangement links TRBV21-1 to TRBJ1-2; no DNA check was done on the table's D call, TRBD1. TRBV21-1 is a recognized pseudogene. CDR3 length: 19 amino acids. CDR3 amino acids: CASSKPSGTQAHFNYGYTF. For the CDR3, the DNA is TGTGCCAGCAGCAAGCCGTCCGGGACACAGGCCCACTTCAACTATGGCTACACCTTC.

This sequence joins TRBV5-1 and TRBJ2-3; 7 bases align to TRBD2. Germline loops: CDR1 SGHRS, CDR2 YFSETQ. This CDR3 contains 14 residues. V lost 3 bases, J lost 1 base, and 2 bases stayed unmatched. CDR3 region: CASSSREGTDTQYF. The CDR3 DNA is TGCGCCAGCAGCTCCCGGGAGGGCACAGATACGCAGTATTTT.